The T cell receptor beta chain under discussion was sequenced for a study of response to subunit inactivated influenza vaccine. Study findings and constraints: The authors put forward the suggestion that each seasonal influenza vaccination may bring in only a limited number of new T cells.

Via MiXCR, TCRdb re-called the RT-PCR reads, giving one row per CDR3 protein. The table records around 200,000 distinct CDR3 sequences, around 9% of them present only once. The sample holds many counts of this clonotype. The antigen is undetermined. CDR3 length equals 17 residues. CDR1 is MDHEN, CDR2 SYDVKM, per germline. Trimming removed 4 bases from V and 4 bases from J, with 19 bases in between. The chain uses TRBV28 and TRBJ2-2; a possible D gene is TRBD2 (5 bases). Source: non-naive T cells sorted from PBMCs, taken on the day of vaccination. The receptor's source is a man over 45 who received an inactivated influenza vaccine. The CDR3 DNA reads TGTGCCAGCAGTTCTCCCACCGAGTGGGCGGGCACCGGGGAGCTGTTTTTT. Translating gives CASSSPTEWAGTGELFF.